These T cell receptor beta chains were read from a single sample in a study of Graves' ophthalmopathy and Graves' hyperthyroidism. TCRdb reanalysed the multiplex PCR reads using MiXCR and keeps one entry per CDR3 protein. The sample comprises approximately 640,000 distinct CDR3 sequences, about 40% of which are singletons, and more than 2.5% rests with the top ten. Specimen: peripheral blood. These receptor sequences come from an adult man with Graves' ophthalmopathy. Each CDR3 is given with its conserved first and last residue. The order of the fields is V gene, D gene, J gene, clone size, CDR3 protein, CDR3 DNA. D genes are given only for firm matches. Only part of the rows carry a size: once, few, many, or a class if the clone is expanded.

TRBV20-1	-	TRBJ2-5	-	CSAIGGNSGGGTQYF	TGCAGTGCTATCGGGGGTAATTCGGGTGGAGGGACCCAGTACTTC
TRBV7-2	-	TRBJ2-7	-	CASSSLRGPSSYEQYF	TGTGCCAGCAGCTCCCTGAGGGGTCCAAGCTCCTACGAGCAGTACTTC
TRBV29-1	-	TRBJ2-5	many	CSGGDNLRETQYF	TGCAGCGGGGGGGACAACCTAAGGGAGACCCAGTACTTC
TRBV15	-	TRBJ1-2	many	CATSRDSVRNYGYTF	TGTGCCACCAGCAGGGATTCCGTAAGAAACTATGGCTACACCTTC
TRBV12-3/TRBV12-4	TRBD1	TRBJ1-1	-	CASSGGQLDTEAFF	TGTGCCAGCAGCGGGGGACAGTTGGACACTGAAGCTTTCTTT
TRBV3-1	-	TRBJ1-3	few	CASSPRATRGDTIYF	TGTGCCAGCAGCCCCCGGGCGACGAGGGGGGACACCATATATTTT
TRBV12-3/TRBV12-4	-	TRBJ2-3	-	CASSYRDTTDTQYF	TGTGCCAGCAGTTACCGGGACACCACAGATACGCAGTATTTT
TRBV2	TRBD1	TRBJ1-3	few	CASSSFRQGRNTIYF	TGTGCCAGCAGTTCCTTCCGACAGGGGAGAAACACCATATATTTT
TRBV12-3/TRBV12-4	-	TRBJ2-5	many	CASSFGAGMNQETQYF	TGTGCCAGCAGTTTCGGTGCAGGGATGAATCAAGAGACCCAGTACTTC
TRBV2	-	TRBJ2-3	-	CASSESSISDTQYF	TGTGCCAGCAGTGAATCGAGCATTTCAGATACGCAGTATTTT